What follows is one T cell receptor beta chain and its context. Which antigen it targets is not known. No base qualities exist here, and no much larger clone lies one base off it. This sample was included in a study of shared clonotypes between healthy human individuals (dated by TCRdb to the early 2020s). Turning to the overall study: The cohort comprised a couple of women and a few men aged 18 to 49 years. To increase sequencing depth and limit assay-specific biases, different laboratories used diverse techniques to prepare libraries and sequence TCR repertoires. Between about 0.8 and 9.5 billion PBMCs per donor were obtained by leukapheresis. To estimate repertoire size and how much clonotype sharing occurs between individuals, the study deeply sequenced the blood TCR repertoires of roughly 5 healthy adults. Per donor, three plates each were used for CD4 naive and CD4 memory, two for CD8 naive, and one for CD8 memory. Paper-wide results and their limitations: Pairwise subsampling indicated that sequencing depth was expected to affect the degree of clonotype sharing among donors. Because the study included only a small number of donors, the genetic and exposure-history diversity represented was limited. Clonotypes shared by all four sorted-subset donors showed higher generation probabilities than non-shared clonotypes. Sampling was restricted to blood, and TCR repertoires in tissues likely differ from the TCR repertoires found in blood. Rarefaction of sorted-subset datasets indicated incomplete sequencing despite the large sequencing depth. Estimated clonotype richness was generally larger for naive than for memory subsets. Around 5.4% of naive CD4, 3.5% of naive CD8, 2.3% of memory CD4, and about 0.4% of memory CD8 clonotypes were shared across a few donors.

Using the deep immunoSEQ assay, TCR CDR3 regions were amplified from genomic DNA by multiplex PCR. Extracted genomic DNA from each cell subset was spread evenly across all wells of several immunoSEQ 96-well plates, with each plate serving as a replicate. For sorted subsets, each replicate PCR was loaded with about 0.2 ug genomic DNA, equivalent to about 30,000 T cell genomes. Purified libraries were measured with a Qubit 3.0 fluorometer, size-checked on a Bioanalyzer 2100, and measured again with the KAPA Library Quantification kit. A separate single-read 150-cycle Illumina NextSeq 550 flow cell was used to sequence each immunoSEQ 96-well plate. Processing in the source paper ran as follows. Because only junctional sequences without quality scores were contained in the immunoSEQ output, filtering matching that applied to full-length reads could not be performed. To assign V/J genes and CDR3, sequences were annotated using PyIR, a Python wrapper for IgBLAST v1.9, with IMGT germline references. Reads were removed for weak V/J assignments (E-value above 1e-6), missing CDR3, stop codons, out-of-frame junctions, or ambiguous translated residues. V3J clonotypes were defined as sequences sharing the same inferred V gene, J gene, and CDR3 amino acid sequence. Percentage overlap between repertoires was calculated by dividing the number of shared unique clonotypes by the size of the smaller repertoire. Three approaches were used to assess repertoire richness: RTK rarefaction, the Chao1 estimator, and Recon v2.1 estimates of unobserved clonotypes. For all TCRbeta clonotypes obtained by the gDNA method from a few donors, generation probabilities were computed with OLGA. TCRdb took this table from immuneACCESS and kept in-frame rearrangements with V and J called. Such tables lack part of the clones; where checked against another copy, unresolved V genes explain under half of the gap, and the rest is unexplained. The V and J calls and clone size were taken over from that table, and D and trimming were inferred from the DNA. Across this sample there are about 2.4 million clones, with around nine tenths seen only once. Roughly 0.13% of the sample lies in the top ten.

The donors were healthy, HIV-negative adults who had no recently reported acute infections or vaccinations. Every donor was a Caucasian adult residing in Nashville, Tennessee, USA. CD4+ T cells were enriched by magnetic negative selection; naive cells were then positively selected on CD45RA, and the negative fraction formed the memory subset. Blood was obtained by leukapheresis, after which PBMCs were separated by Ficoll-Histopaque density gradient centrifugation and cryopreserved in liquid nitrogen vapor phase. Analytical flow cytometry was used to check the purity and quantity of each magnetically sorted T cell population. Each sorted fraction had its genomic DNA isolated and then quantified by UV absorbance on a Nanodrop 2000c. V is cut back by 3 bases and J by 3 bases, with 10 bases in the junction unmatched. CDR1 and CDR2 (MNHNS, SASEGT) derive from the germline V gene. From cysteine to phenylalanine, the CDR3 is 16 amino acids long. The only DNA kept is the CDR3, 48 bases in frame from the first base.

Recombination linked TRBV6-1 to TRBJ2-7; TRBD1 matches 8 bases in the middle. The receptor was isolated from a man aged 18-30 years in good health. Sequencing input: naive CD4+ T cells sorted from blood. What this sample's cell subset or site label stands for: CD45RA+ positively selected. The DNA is TGTGCCAGCAGTGATCCGGGACAGGTGGGAGTCTACGAGCAGTACTTC. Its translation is CASSDPGQVGVYEQYF.